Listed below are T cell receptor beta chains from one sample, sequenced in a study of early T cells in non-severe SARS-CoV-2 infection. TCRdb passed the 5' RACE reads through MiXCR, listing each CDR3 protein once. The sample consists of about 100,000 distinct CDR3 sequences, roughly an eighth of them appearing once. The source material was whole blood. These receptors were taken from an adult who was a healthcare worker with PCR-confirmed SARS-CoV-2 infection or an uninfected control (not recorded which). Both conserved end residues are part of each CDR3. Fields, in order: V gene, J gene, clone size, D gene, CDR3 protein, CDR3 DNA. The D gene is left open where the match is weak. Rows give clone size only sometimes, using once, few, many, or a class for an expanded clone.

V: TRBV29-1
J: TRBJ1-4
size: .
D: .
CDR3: CSVSWSWGPLIF
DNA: TGCAGCGTTTCTTGGTCCTGGGGTCCTTTGATTTTT

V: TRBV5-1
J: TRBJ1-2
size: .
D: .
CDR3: CASSLWRAEVSRKGYGYTF
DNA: TGCGCCAGCAGCTTGTGGCGGGCTGAAGTCTCACGTAAGGGGTATGGCTACACCTTC

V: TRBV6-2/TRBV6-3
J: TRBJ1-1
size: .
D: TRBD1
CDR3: CASSYRGTGGEAFF
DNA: TGTGCCAGCAGTTACCGCGGGACAGGGGGCGAAGCTTTCTTT

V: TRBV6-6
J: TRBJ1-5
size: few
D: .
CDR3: CASSRENSNQPQHF
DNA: TGTGCCAGCAGCCGCGAGAATAGCAATCAGCCCCAGCATTTT

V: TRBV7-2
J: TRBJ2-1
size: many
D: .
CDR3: CASSSPSQGGASYNEQFF
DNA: TGTGCCAGCAGCTCCCCGTCGCAGGGGGGTGCCTCCTACAATGAGCAGTTCTTC

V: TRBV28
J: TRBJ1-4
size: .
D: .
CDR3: CASSSPVEGATNEKLFF
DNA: TGTGCCAGCAGTTCCCCTGTAGAAGGCGCAACTAATGAAAAACTGTTTTTT

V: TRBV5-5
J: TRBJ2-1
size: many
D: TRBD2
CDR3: CASSRRRTSGGSNEQFF
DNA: TGTGCCAGCAGCCGACGCCGGACTAGCGGGGGGAGTAATGAGCAGTTCTTC

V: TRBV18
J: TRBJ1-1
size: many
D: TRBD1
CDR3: CASSPTQGATAEAFF
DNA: TGTGCCAGCTCACCCACACAGGGGGCGACCGCTGAAGCTTTCTTT

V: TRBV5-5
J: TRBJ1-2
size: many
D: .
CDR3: CASSFLGGRHYGYTF
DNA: TGTGCCAGCAGCTTTCTGGGGGGGAGGCACTATGGCTACACCTTC

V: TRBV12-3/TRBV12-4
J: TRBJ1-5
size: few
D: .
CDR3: CASSFWQGVRYSNQPQHF
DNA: TGTGCCAGCAGTTTTTGGCAGGGAGTTCGTTATAGCAATCAGCCCCAGCATTTT

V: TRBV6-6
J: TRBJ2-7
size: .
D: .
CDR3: CASSYGGLYEQYF
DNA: TGTGCCAGCAGTTACGGGGGCCTGTACGAGCAGTACTTC

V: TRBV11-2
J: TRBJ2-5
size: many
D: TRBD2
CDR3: CASSAPSGSLQETQYF
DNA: TGTGCCAGCAGCGCGCCTAGCGGGAGCCTCCAAGAGACCCAGTACTTC

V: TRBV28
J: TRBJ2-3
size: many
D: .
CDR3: CAWGRYTDTQYF
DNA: TGTGCCTGGGGCAGATACACAGATACGCAGTATTTT

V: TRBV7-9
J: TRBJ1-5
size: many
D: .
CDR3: CASSSGRGWDQPQHF
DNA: TGTGCCAGCAGCTCGGGCAGGGGATGGGATCAGCCCCAGCATTTT

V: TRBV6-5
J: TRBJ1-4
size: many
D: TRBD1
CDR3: CASSYRTGRNEKLFF
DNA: TGTGCCAGCAGTTACCGGACAGGGAGGAATGAAAAACTGTTTTTT

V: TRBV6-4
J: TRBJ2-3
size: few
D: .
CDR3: CASSDSGGPADTQYF
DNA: TGTGCCAGCAGTGACTCGGGGGGGCCGGCAGATACGCAGTATTTT

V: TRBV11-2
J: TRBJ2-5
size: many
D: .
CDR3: CASSLASSQETQYF
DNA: TGTGCCAGCAGCTTAGCTTCCAGTCAAGAGACCCAGTACTTC

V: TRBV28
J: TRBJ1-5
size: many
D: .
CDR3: CASSPLEIQPQHF
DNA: TGTGCCAGCAGTCCCCTGGAGATTCAGCCCCAGCATTTT

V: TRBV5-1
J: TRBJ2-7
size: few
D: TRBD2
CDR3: CASSLAGTSGGSSYEQYF
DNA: TGCGCCAGCAGCTTGGCCGGGACTAGCGGTGGGAGCTCCTACGAGCAGTACTTC

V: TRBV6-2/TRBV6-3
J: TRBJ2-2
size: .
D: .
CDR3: CASSYTYGELFF
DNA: TGTGCCAGCAGTTACACCTACGGGGAGCTGTTTTTT

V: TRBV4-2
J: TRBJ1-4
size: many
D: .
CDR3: CASSQDQGLFF
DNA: TGTGCCAGCAGCCAAGACCAGGGTCTGTTTTTT

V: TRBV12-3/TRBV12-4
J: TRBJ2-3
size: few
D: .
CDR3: CATRPTGTRTDTQYF
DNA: TGTGCCACCCGCCCAACAGGGACCCGCACAGATACGCAGTATTTT

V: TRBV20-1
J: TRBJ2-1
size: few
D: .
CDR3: CSASGVRATYNEQFF
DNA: TGCAGTGCTAGTGGTGTCAGGGCGACCTACAATGAGCAGTTCTTC

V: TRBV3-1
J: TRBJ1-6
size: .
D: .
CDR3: CASSQDRGRTRKNSPLHF
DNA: TGTGCCAGCAGCCAAGATCGGGGACGGACGAGGAAGAATTCACCCCTCCACTTT

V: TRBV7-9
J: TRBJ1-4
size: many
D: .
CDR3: CASSLRDPGEKLFF
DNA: TGTGCCAGCAGCCTACGGGACCCCGGTGAAAAACTGTTTTTT

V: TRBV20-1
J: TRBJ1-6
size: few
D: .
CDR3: CSALPAIYSPLHF
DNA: TGCAGTGCTTTACCGGCCATCTATTCACCCCTCCACTTT

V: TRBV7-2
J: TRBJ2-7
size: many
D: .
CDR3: CASSPPVHYEQYF
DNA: TGTGCCAGCAGCCCCCCCGTCCACTACGAGCAGTACTTC

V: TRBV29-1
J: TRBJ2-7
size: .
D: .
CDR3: CSVRQATYEQYF
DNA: TGCAGCGTTCGACAGGCAACCTACGAGCAGTACTTC

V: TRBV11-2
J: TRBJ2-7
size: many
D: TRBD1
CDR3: CASSASTGGYEQYF
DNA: TGTGCCAGCAGCGCCTCGACAGGGGGGTACGAGCAGTACTTC

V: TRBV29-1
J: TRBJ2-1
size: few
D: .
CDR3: CSGMSASHNEQFF
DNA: TGCAGCGGTATGTCCGCAAGCCACAATGAGCAGTTCTTC

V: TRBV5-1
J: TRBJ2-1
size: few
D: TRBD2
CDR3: CASSERGGTYNEQFF
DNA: TGCGCCAGCAGCGAGCGGGGGGGTACTTACAATGAGCAGTTCTTC

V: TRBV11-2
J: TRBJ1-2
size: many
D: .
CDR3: CASSLGGAYTF
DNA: TGTGCCAGCAGCTTAGGTGGGGCTTACACCTTC

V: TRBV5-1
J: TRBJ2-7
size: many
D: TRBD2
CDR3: CASSSFRTSGDKYEQYF
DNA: TGCGCCAGCAGCTCTTTCCGGACTAGCGGGGACAAATACGAGCAGTACTTC

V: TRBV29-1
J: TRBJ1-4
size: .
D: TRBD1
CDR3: CSVGTGYEKLFF
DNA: TGCAGCGTTGGGACAGGCTATGAAAAACTGTTTTTT

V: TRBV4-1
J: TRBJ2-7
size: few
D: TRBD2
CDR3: CASSQGLAGTYEQYF
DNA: TGCGCCAGCAGCCAAGGTCTAGCGGGGACCTACGAGCAGTACTTC

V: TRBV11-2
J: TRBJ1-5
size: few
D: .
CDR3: CASSFPGQKNQPQHF
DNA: TGTGCCAGCAGCTTCCCGGGACAAAAAAATCAGCCCCAGCATTTT

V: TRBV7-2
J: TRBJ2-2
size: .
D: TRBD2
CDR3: CASSGLAGGHGGELFF
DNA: TGTGCCAGCAGCGGACTAGCGGGGGGGCACGGCGGGGAGCTGTTTTTT

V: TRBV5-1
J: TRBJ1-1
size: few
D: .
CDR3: CASSFGAANTEAFF
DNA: TGCGCCAGCAGCTTTGGCGCCGCGAACACTGAAGCTTTCTTT

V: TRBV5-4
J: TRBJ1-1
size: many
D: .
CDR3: CASSLRGTLNTEAFF
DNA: TGTGCCAGCAGCCTGAGGGGGACTCTGAACACTGAAGCTTTCTTT

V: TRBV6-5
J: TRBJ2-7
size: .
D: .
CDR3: CASSYSDGSSYEQYF
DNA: TGTGCCAGCAGTTACTCGGACGGCAGCTCCTACGAGCAGTACTTC

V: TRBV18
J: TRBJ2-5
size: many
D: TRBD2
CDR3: CASSPGGTQYF
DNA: TGTGCCAGCTCGCCGGGGGGGACCCAGTACTTC

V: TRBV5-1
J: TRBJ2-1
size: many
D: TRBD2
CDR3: CASSPNGRGVYNEQFF
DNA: TGCGCCAGCAGCCCGAACGGGCGGGGGGTCTACAATGAGCAGTTCTTC

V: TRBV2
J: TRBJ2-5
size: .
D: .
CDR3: CASSAEGKETQYF
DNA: TGTGCCAGCAGTGCGGAGGGAAAAGAGACCCAGTACTTC

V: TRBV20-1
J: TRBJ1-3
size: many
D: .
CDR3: CSAGGSAHSGNTIYF
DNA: TGCAGTGCTGGTGGGTCCGCACACTCTGGAAACACCATATATTTT

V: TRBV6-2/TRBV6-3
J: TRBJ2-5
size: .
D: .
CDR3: CASSYYPGDQETQYF
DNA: TGTGCCAGCAGTTACTACCCGGGGGACCAAGAGACCCAGTACTTC

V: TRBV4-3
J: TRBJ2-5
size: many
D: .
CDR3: CASSQVNSGGGRTQYF
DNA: TGCGCCAGCAGCCAAGTTAACAGCGGAGGTGGGAGGACCCAGTACTTC